These 21 T cell receptor beta chains share one sample of origin, sequenced in a study of regulatory T cells in long-lasting Graves disease (dated by TCRdb to the early 2020s). The time point label for this specimen denotes: persistent/refractory GD, antithyroid drugs over 5 years with positive TRAb. For both TCR sequencing and RNA sequencing, RNA was extracted from PBMCs in TRIzol. The method was multiplex PCR. The sequencing machine was an Illumina HiSeq 4000. iRepertoire HTBI primers and Arm-PCR amplification of CDR3 regions were used to construct TCR beta libraries. TCRdb reworked the public reads: Q25 trimming with fastp, MiXCR clone assembly, productive beta chains retained. Rows matching on CDR3 protein sequence are summarized as one entry with the most common DNA and genes. The sample table contains about 470,000 distinct CDR3 sequences; only one count was recorded for around 21% of them. About 8.3% of the sample goes to the ten largest clones.

The specimen was peripheral blood mononuclear cells (PBMCs), collected when the disease was refractory, from a patient treated with antithyroid drugs. The receptors come from a female donor with Graves disease.

This clonotype turned up a few times. The rearrangement joins TRBV20-1 to TRBJ2-7; 10 bases are a match to TRBD2. Germline V lookup: CDR1 DFQATT, CDR2 SNEGSKA (reference sequence). The CDR3 is made up of 14 amino acids. J lost 6 bases, V lost 1 base, and 6 bases had no gene match. DNA of the CDR3: TGCAGTGCTAGAGCTACAGCGGGAGGGAGCGAGCAGTACTTC. It yields the protein CSARATAGGSEQYF.

In this sample, this clonotype turned up many times. The chain uses TRBV28 and TRBJ2-7, with D hard to call. Trimming pared 6 bases from V and 6 bases from J, leaving 18 bases between. Germline assignment: CDR1 MDHEN and CDR2 SYDVKM. The CDR3 totals 14 residues. The CDR3, as DNA: TGTGCCAGCAGCCTCCCAGGAGAGGTCGTCGAGCAGTACTTC. This translates into CASSLPGEVVEQYF.

The rearrangement joins TRBV20-1 to TRBJ2-7; no clear D gene. The CDR3 totals 13 residues. V was cut by 6 bases and J by 0 bases, with 12 bases left in between. Germline V CDR1 and CDR2: DFQATT, SNEGSKA (reference sequence). The CDR3 loop reads CSAEAAPSYEQYF. CDR3 coding DNA: TGCAGTGCCGAGGCCGCACCCTCCTACGAGCAGTACTTC.

The sample holds many counts of this clonotype. The CDR3 DNA sequence: TGTGCCAGCAGTCACGGGACAGGGAAGAGCAATCAGCCCCAGCATTTT. Translated: CASSHGTGKSNQPQHF. V is TRBV12-3 or TRBV12-4 and J is TRBJ1-5; TRBD1 agrees at 9 bases. V was pared by 5 bases and J by 1 base, with 6 bases of the junction left unmatched. The CDR3 covers 16 residues.

In the case of this clonotype: It is likely a read error: a sequence one base away is far more abundant. The chain recombines TRBV6-4 with TRBJ1-2; perhaps TRBD1 as D (5 bases). The CDR3 totals 14 residues. Germline CDR1 is MRHNA and CDR2 is SNTAGT. Trimming took off 7 bases at V and 3 bases at J, with 15 bases between the two ends. The CDR3: CASNKQRGHYGYTF. CDR3 in DNA: TGTGCCAGCAACAAACAGAGGGGTCACTATGGCTACACCTTC.

This clonotype was recorded many times. The rearrangement links TRBV2 to TRBJ2-5; no firm D call. V was cut by 1 base and J by 3 bases, with 12 bases left in between. The germline V gene encodes CDR1 SNHLY and CDR2 FYNNEI. The length of the CDR3 is 15 residues. CDR3 region: CASSEGLSTKETQYF. The CDR3 DNA sequence: TGTGCCAGCAGTGAAGGATTATCTACAAAAGAGACCCAGTACTTC.

The V and J genes are TRBV29-1 and TRBJ2-1, with D unresolved. Trimming took 2 bases from V and 2 from J, leaving 7 bases between them. Germline CDR1 and CDR2: SQVTM and ANQGSEA. CDR3 length equals 13 residues. CDR3 in amino acids: CSVETETYNEQFF. CDR3 bases: TGCAGCGTTGAAACGGAGACCTACAATGAGCAGTTCTTC.

This sequence joins TRBV5-1 and TRBJ2-7, with D tentatively TRBD1 (5 bases). Germline CDR1 SGHRS, CDR2 YFSETQ. The V and J ends lost 6 bases and 3 bases respectively, with 16 bases between them. The CDR3 has 14 amino acids. The CDR3, as DNA: TGCGCCAGCAAGGATACAGGAATCTACTACGAGCAGTACTTC. Its protein is CASKDTGIYYEQYF. Looking up the rest from reference TRBV5-1 and TRBJ2-7 gives the full variable domain: KAGVTQTPRYLIKTRGQQVTLSCSPISGHRSVSWYQQTPGQGLQFLFEYFSETQRNKGNFPGRFSGRQFSNSRSEMNVSTLELGDSALYLCASKDTGIYYEQYFGPGTRLTVT.

This clonotype was detected once. This may come from a read error, since a much larger clone is one base off. The chain uses TRBV11-2 and TRBJ2-7; 7 bases are shared with TRBD2. The CDR3 is 14 amino acids. The germline CDR1 and CDR2 sequences are SGHAT and FQNNGV. For the CDR3, the DNA is TGTGCCAGCAGCACCTTGGGAGGGTCCTGCGAGCAGTACTTC. It translates to CASSTLGGSCEQYF.

This chain connects TRBV19 to TRBJ1-5; D gene unclear. Between the trimmed V and J ends, which lost 5 bases and 1 base, there was a span of 21 bases. The germline gives CDR1 LNHDA, CDR2 SQIVND (reference sequence). The CDR3 runs 18 residues. The DNA of the CDR3 is TGTGCCAGTAGTCCCCTACTCCCGAGGACGGAGAGCAATCAGCCCCAGCATTTT. Protein product: CASSPLLPRTESNQPQHF.

This clonotype has ten or more counts. This chain connects TRBV19 to TRBJ2-1, with D possibly being TRBD1 or TRBD2 (5 bases each). The CDR3 spans 13 residues. Germline V gene lookup returns CDR1 LNHDA and CDR2 SQIVND (reference sequence). V was cut by 5 bases and J by 10 bases, with 15 bases left in between. As DNA, the CDR3 is TGTGCCAGTAGTGGGGGACCCCCGATCGAGCAGTTCTTC. It codes for CASSGGPPIEQFF.

This clonotype was detected ten times or more. The chain carries TRBV5-6 and TRBJ1-4, with 11 bases that match TRBD1. Germline trimming cut 4 bases from V and 3 bases from J; bases unmatched to any gene: 11. The CDR3 contains 18 residues. CDR1 and CDR2 from the germline V gene are SGHDT and YYEEEE. Here the CDR3 reads CASSIAGTGGTSNEKLFF. The CDR3, as DNA: TGTGCCAGCAGCATAGCCGGGACAGGGGGGACTTCTAATGAAAAACTGTTTTTT.

This clonotype was seen more than once but under ten times. This chain links TRBV6-5 with TRBJ2-6; no clear D. Trimming cost V 2 bases and J 0 bases, with 8 bases left between them. Germline V gene data show CDR1 as MNHEY and CDR2 as SVGAGI. The length of the CDR3 is 16 residues. The CDR3 sequence: CASSYQHFSGANVLTF. Written as DNA, the CDR3 is TGTGCCAGCAGTTACCAACACTTCTCTGGGGCCAACGTCCTGACTTTC.

The genes are TRBV5-6 and TRBJ2-7, with D possibly called TRBD1 or TRBD2 (6 bases each). Trimming removed 2 bases from V and 4 bases from J, with 19 bases in between. The germline CDR1 and CDR2 sequences are SGHDT and YYEEEE. The CDR3 is 16 amino acids. CDR3 protein: CASSFRVFGGGYEQYF. The CDR3 DNA reads TGTGCCAGCAGCTTTAGGGTCTTCGGAGGGGGGTACGAGCAGTACTTC. Supplemented by reference TRBV5-6 and TRBJ2-7, the full variable domain reads DAGVTQSPTHLIKTRGQQVTLRCSPKSGHDTVSWYQQALGQGPQFIFQYYEEEERQRGNFPDRFSGHQFPNYSSELNVNALLLGDSALYLCASSFRVFGGGYEQYFGPGTRLTVT.

This clonotype was seen a handful of times. CDR3 DNA sequence: TGCAGCGTTGACCTCGGACAGGGGCGGCCTGAAGCTTTCTTT. This sequence encodes CSVDLGQGRPEAFF. The chain has TRBV29-1 and TRBJ1-1; 9 bases fit TRBD1. After removal of 3 bases from V and 6 bases from J, the junction contained 8 bases not matched to a gene. The CDR3 covers 14 residues. CDR1 is SQVTM and CDR2 is ANQGSEA in the germline V gene.

This clonotype was seen repeatedly, ten times or more. The chain is built from TRBV28 and TRBJ2-2; D is unresolved. The germline CDR1 and CDR2 sequences are MDHEN and SYDVKM. This CDR3 has 15 amino acids. V was pared by 3 bases and J by 0 bases, with 8 bases between. In DNA form, the CDR3 reads TGTGCCAGCAGTTTGAGCACAGCGAACACCGGGGAGCTGTTTTTT. Translating gives CASSLSTANTGELFF.

CDR3 protein: CASSQDPSDTQYF. CDR3 bases: TGTGCCAGCAGCCAAGATCCTTCAGATACGCAGTATTTT. The rearrangement joins TRBV3-1 to TRBJ2-3; D unresolved. The CDR3 is 13 amino acids. Trimming stripped 0 bases from V and 4 bases from J, with 5 bases between. From germline, CDR1 is LGHDT and CDR2 YNNKEL (reference sequence).

The chain recombines TRBV20-1 with TRBJ1-1; D perhaps matches TRBD1 (5 bases). Germline V gene data show CDR1 as DFQATT and CDR2 as SNEGSKA (reference sequence). V lost 6 bases to trimming and J lost 1 base, with 15 bases between them. The CDR3 sequence is 14 residues long. The CDR3 region has the DNA TGCAGTGCCATGGGGGGAGCTGGGAACACTGAAGCTTTCTTT. Translated: CSAMGGAGNTEAFF.

This clonotype was counted at least ten times. This chain connects TRBV12-3 or TRBV12-4 to TRBJ2-6; 8 bases are shared with TRBD1. The CDR3 extends over 16 amino acids. With 5 bases clipped from V and 0 bases from J, the junction kept 3 bases outside the gene matches. This CDR3 is CASSQDRDSGANVLTF. The CDR3, as DNA: TGTGCCAGCAGTCAGGACAGGGACTCTGGGGCCAACGTCCTGACTTTC.

This clonotype was picked up one time. J is TRBJ1-2 and V is TRBV4-1; unclear D gene. This CDR3 is 16 amino acids long. Trimming removed 0 bases at V and 2 bases at J, with 13 bases between. Germline-derived CDR1 and CDR2 are MGHRA and YSYEKL. The chain's CDR3 is CASSQDANEFNYGYTF. CDR3 DNA: TGCGCCAGCAGCCAAGATGCAAATGAATTCAACTATGGCTACACCTTC.

This clonotype was counted many times. The rearrangement links TRBV11-2 to TRBJ1-1, with D hard to call. The CDR3 covers 17 residues. With 1 base removed from V and 3 bases from J, the gap between germline ends came to 18 bases. CDR1 and CDR2 from the germline V gene are SGHAT and FQNNGV. The CDR3 DNA sequence: TGTGCCAGCAGCTTAGTGGTGTCAAAAGGCCCCTACACTGAAGCTTTCTTT. Translating it yields CASSLVVSKGPYTEAFF.